This is a list of T cell receptor beta chains from one sample in a study of blood T cell repertoires in COVID-19. Using immunoSEQ multiplex PCR, the repertoire was profiled, and TCRdb retains in-frame clones only, with some absent. The sample records 150,000 to 200,000 clones, about 80% being singletons. Sequencing was done on a sample of peripheral blood. All receptors come from a man between 60 and 75 years old with acute or convalescent COVID-19. The CDR3 runs from the conserved cysteine through the conserved F or W. D genes are given only for firm matches. For some rows the clone size is stated as once, few or many, or as a class when expanded; others skip it.

V gene	J gene	clone size	D gene	CDR3 DNA	CDR3 protein
TRBV6-2/TRBV6-3	TRBJ1-1	-	TRBD1	TGTGCCAGCAGTTACTTCGGGACAGGGAACACTGAAGCTTTCTTT	CASSYFGTGNTEAFF
TRBV19	TRBJ1-5	-	-	TGTGCCAGTAGTATGAGGGCTGATCAGCCCCAGCATTTT	CASSMRADQPQHF
TRBV25-1	TRBJ1-3	-	TRBD1	TGTGCCAGCAGTGATCTAACAGGGGCTGGAAACACCATATATTTT	CASSDLTGAGNTIYF
TRBV4-3	TRBJ2-5	once	TRBD2	TGCGCCAGCAGCCAAGATGCGGCTAGCGGGGGGGCCTGGACGGAGACCCAGTACTTC	CASSQDAASGGAWTETQYF
TRBV5-1	TRBJ2-3	-	TRBD1	TGCGCCAGCAGCTTCACCGGGACAGAACGCACAGATACGCAGTATTTT	CASSFTGTERTDTQYF
TRBV9	TRBJ1-2	-	-	TGTGCCAGCAGCGTAGACTACTTGCCGGCAGTTGGAAACTATGGCTACACCTTC	CASSVDYLPAVGNYGYTF
TRBV29-1	TRBJ2-1	medium-sized	-	TGCAGCGTTCCCCCACCCAGCTCCTACAATGAGCAGTTCTTC	CSVPPPSSYNEQFF
TRBV7-2	TRBJ2-5	-	TRBD2	TGTGCCAGCAGCTTCGGGAGGACTAGCGGCGAGACCCAGTACTTC	CASSFGRTSGETQYF
TRBV9	TRBJ2-3	-	TRBD1	TGTGCCAGCAGCGGCCCACAGGGGGGAGTCACAGATACGCAGTATTTT	CASSGPQGGVTDTQYF
TRBV7-3	TRBJ2-1	-	TRBD2	TGTGCCAGCAGTCCGACTAGCGGGGGGTCCGAGCAGTTCTTC	CASSPTSGGSEQFF
TRBV7-2	TRBJ1-1	-	-	TGTGCCAGCAGCTTAGTGGACGGCGGAGGCACTGAAGCTTTCTTT	CASSLVDGGGTEAFF
TRBV6-5	TRBJ2-7	-	-	TGTGCCAGCAAGGTTGCTGGACTATCCTACGAGCAGTACTTC	CASKVAGLSYEQYF
TRBV7-3	TRBJ2-2	many	-	TGTGCCAGCAGCCCCCGCAGCGCCGGGGAGCTGTTTTTT	CASSPRSAGELFF
TRBV2	TRBJ1-6	-	-	TGTGCCAGCACCGACAGTGGCTCCTATAATTCACCCCTCCACTTT	CASTDSGSYNSPLHF
TRBV7-2	TRBJ1-6	-	TRBD1	TGTGCCAGCAGCTCAGGACAGGGGCCGCTCCCCCTCCACTTT	CASSSGQGPLPLHF
TRBV7-9	TRBJ1-2	-	-	TGTGCCAGCAGCCTAGGAGTAGTCGGGAACCCCCTCTATGGCTACACCTTC	CASSLGVVGNPLYGYTF
TRBV19	TRBJ2-1	-	-	TGTGCCAGTAGTAGTACCCAGGGGCCTGAGCAGTTCTTC	CASSSTQGPEQFF
TRBV3-1/TRBV3-2	TRBJ1-5	-	-	TGTGCCAGCAGCCAAGAAGGGGGTGGTCGCAATCAGCCCCAGCATTTT	CASSQEGGGRNQPQHF
TRBV2	TRBJ2-3	-	TRBD2	TGTGCCACAGGGACTAGCGGGGGGTCAGATACGCAGTATTTT	CATGTSGGSDTQYF
TRBV6-6	TRBJ1-3	-	TRBD1	TGTGCCAGCAGGACAGGGGCTGGAAACACCATATATTTT	CASRTGAGNTIYF